This T cell receptor beta chain was captured by sequencing in a study of shared clonotypes between healthy human individuals (dated by TCRdb to 2020 to 2022). For context, the study as a whole: The cohort included three men and two women between 18 and 49 years of age. For each donor, CD4 naive and CD4 memory were each run on three plates, CD8 naive on two plates, and CD8 memory on one plate. To estimate repertoire size and how much clonotype sharing occurs between individuals, the study deeply sequenced the blood TCR repertoires of about five healthy adults. To increase sequencing depth and limit assay-specific biases, TCR repertoire library preparation and sequencing were carried out by different laboratories using diverse techniques. Between about 0.8 and 9.5 billion PBMCs per donor were obtained by leukapheresis.

Broad study findings and their caveats: Estimated clonotype richness was generally larger for naive than for memory subsets. Sampling was limited to blood, and TCR repertoires in tissue likely differ from TCR repertoires in blood. Compared with non-shared clonotypes, the clonotypes found in all four sorted-subset donors had higher generation probabilities. Because the study included a small number of donors, the genetic and exposure-history diversity represented was limited. Sharing across a handful of donors was observed for roughly 5% of naive CD4, less than 4% of naive CD8, 2.3% of memory CD4, and around 0.44% of memory CD8 clonotypes. Even with the large sequencing depth, rarefaction of the sorted-subset datasets indicated that sequencing was incomplete. Pairwise subsampling led to the expectation that sequencing depth would affect the degree of clonotype sharing among donors.

Using the deep immunoSEQ assay, multiplex PCR amplified TCR CDR3 regions from genomic DNA. Extracted genomic DNA from each cell subset was distributed evenly across all wells of several immunoSEQ 96-well plates, and each plate was treated as a replicate. For sorted subsets, about 0.2 ug genomic DNA, equal to 30,000 or so T cell genomes, was loaded into each replicate PCR. Purified libraries were quantified with a Qubit 3.0 fluorometer, sized on a Bioanalyzer 2100, and re-quantified with the KAPA Library Quantification kit. Each immunoSEQ 96-well plate was sequenced on its own single-read 150-cycle Illumina NextSeq 550 flow cell. In the paper's pipeline: Because the immunoSEQ output held only junctional sequences and lacked quality scores, the filtering could not match the filtering applied to full-length reads. To assign V/J genes and CDR3, sequences were annotated using PyIR, a Python wrapper for IgBLAST v1.9, with IMGT germline references. Reads were removed for weak V/J assignments (E-value above 1e-6), missing CDR3, stop codons, out-of-frame junctions, or ambiguous translated residues. V3J clonotypes were defined as sequences sharing an identical inferred V gene, J gene, and CDR3 amino acid sequence. Percentage overlap between repertoires was computed as shared unique clonotypes divided by the size of the smaller repertoire. RTK rarefaction, the Chao1 estimator, and Recon v2.1 estimates of unobserved clonotypes were used to assess repertoire richness. OLGA was used to compute generation probabilities for all TCRbeta clonotypes that the gDNA method yielded from a few donors. The source is immuneACCESS, and TCRdb retained only in-frame sequences with V and J called. Part of the clones is not carried over; for the studies checked, unresolved V genes explain less than half of this, and the remainder is unexplained. The V and J calls and the clone size are those of that table, but D and trimming were determined from the DNA. In this sample the table shows some 2.4 million clones, 93% of which occur a single time. About 0.39% of the sample rests with the top ten.

This clone occurred once. The specificity of this receptor is unknown. No base quality values were provided; no much bigger clone lies one nucleotide off. Healthy HIV-negative adults with no recently reported acute infections or vaccinations were included as donors. Every donor was a Caucasian adult residing in Nashville, Tennessee, USA. CD4+ T cells were enriched through magnetic negative selection, after which naive cells were positively selected on CD45RA and the remaining negative fraction served as the memory subset. Blood was obtained by leukapheresis, after which PBMCs were separated by Ficoll-Histopaque density gradient centrifugation and cryopreserved in liquid nitrogen vapor phase. Analytical flow cytometry was used to check the purity and quantity of every magnetically sorted T cell population. Genomic DNA was isolated from each sorted fraction and quantified by UV absorbance on a Nanodrop 2000c.

Sequencing was carried out using naive CD4+ T cells from PBMCs. The cell subset or site label corresponds to: CD45RA+ positively selected. The origin of this receptor is a man aged 18 to 29 in good health. Some clones in this sample may be carry-over from other donors' samples.

The sequenced DNA: TGTGCCAGCAAGGACACGTGGGGCTACACCTTC. It translates as CASKDTWGYTF. The chain is encoded by TRBV6-1 joined to TRBJ1-2, with a tentative D gene TRBD1 over 5 matching bases. The V and J ends are trimmed by 7 bases and 8 bases, leaving 11 bases between them. Measured from the cysteine to the phenylalanine, the CDR3 is 11 residues long. Only CDR3 DNA remains: 33 bases, in frame from the first base. As encoded in the germline V gene, CDR1 is MNHNS while CDR2 is SASEGT.